This TCR beta chain is from a study of CD8+CD57+ T cells in acquired aplastic anemia. At the level of the study: On average, sorted CD4+ and CD8+ cells gave 3.2 ug of DNA.

Both TCR beta VDJ combination and CDR3 sequence profiling were carried out. Genomic DNA was the template for this profiling. TCRdb ran MiXCR on the reads and lists one entry per CDR3 protein. Among fewer than 200,000 distinct CDR3 sequences listed, 60% to 70% were seen once. This CDR3 region has 11 residues. V lost 5 bases to trimming and J lost 6 bases, with 8 bases between them. Per germline, CDR1 SGHVS and CDR2 FQNEAQ. The receptor comes from a human donor in good health. The V gene is TRBV7-8, the J gene TRBJ2-7, with D unclear. Sample: sorted CD4+, CD8+, or CD8+CD57+ T cells (not recorded which) from PBMCs. Here the CDR3 DNA reads TGTGCCAGCAGCAGAGCCAGCGAGCAGTACTTC. It is translated as CASSRASEQYF.